The 2 T cell receptor beta chains below were found in one sample sequenced in a study of Ad26.COV2.S vaccination and SARS-CoV-2 variants. The table came from immunoSEQ multiplex PCR; TCRdb's copy has only in-frame clones and leaves some out. The sample lists roughly 400,000 clones; around 92% were seen once. Stated treatment: around 19 received Ad26.COV2.S at low or high dose, single or two shots; a few received placebo; per-sample allocation not given. Collection of samples fell on day 63 after the first vaccine or placebo injection. Sequences were derived from peripheral blood, sampled in a trial of Ad26.COV2.S vaccine versus placebo. The receptors shown here come from a person aged 18 to 65 who received the Ad26.COV2.S COVID-19 vaccine or a placebo.

The CDR3 loop is CASSAILGGQFF. The CDR3 region has the DNA TGTGCCAGCAGTGCTATTCTAGGGGGGCAGTTCTTC. V is TRBV2 and J is TRBJ2-1, with D perhaps TRBD1 (6 bases). V shed 4 bases and J shed 12 bases, with 13 bases lying between them. Germline V gene lookup returns CDR1 SNHLY and CDR2 FYNNEI. The CDR3 length is 12 residues.

V gene TRBV6-5 combines with J gene TRBJ1-1; possible D gene TRBD1, 5 bases. The CDR3 contains 15 residues. The V end lost 6 bases, the J end lost 0 bases, and 14 bases lay between the germline ends. Germline V CDR1 and CDR2: MNHEY, SVGAGI. The DNA for the CDR3 is TGTGCCAGCAGGGACAACGGAGGGATGAACACTGAAGCTTTCTTT. Protein: CASRDNGGMNTEAFF.